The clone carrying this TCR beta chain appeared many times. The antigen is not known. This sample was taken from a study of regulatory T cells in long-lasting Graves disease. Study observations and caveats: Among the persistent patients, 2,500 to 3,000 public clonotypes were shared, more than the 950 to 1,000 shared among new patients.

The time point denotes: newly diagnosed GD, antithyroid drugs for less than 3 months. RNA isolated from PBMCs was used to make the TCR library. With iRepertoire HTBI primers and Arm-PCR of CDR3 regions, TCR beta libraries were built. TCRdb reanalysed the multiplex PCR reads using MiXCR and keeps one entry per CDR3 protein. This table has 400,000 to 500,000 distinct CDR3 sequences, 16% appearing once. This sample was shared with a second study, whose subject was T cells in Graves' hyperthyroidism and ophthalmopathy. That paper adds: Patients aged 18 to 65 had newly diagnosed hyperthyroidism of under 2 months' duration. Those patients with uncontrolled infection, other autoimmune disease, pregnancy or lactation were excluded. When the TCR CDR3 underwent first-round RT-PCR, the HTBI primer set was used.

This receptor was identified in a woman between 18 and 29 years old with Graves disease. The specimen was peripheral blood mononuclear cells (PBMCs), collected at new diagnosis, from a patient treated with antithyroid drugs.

The CDR3 loop is CASSPQPPYEQYF. The CDR3 bases are TGTGCCAGCAGCCCGCAGCCTCCCTACGAGCAGTACTTC. The rearrangement joins TRBV11-2 to TRBJ2-7; D not certain. Germline V CDR1 and CDR2: SGHAT, FQNNGV. This CDR3 has 13 amino acids. Deletions cut 5 bases from V and 2 bases from J, with 10 bases between.